This T cell receptor beta chain stems from a study of identical twins. A universal primer binding site was introduced by template switching. The final cDNA contained unique molecular identifiers. TCRdb reprocessed the 5' RACE reads via MiXCR and lists one record per CDR3 protein. The repertoire has hundreds of thousands of distinct CDR3 sequences, around a tenth of them found once; the top ten carry around 5%. Germline V lookup: CDR1 SEHNR, CDR2 FQNEAQ (reference sequence). The CDR3 runs to 13 residues. Deletions cut 11 bases from V and 6 bases from J, with 17 bases between. This clonotype was detected many times. Its target is not known. Broader study findings: High-abundance cord blood beta clonotypes had fewer insertions; memory repertoires showed none. Out-of-frame beta sequences exhibited a weaker degree of excess twin sharing.

The sample was memory (CD45RO+) T cells sorted from blood. This clonotype was sampled from a woman aged 18-29 years in good health. The chain employs TRBV7-9 and TRBJ2-1; D remains unclear. CDR3 nucleotide sequence: TGTGCCTCCAAAGCCCTCTCTATCAATGAGCAGTTCTTC. Encoded protein: CASKALSINEQFF. Together with reference TRBV7-9 and TRBJ2-1, the CDR3 gives the full variable domain: DTGVSQNPRHKITKRGQNVTFRCDPISEHNRLYWYRQTLGQGPEFLTYFQNEAQLEKSRLLSDRFSAERPKGSFSTLEIQRTEQGDSAMYLCASKALSINEQFFGPGTRLTVL.